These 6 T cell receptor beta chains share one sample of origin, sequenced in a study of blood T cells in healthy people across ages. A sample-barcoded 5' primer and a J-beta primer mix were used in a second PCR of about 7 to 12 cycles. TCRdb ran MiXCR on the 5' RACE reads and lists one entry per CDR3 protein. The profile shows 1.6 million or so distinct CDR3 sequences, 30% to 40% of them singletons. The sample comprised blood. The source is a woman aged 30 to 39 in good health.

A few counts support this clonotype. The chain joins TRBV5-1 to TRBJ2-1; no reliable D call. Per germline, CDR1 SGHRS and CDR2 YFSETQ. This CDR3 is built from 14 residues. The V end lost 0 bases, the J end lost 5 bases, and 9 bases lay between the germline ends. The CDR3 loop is CASSLGVVNNEQFF. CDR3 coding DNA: TGCGCCAGCAGCTTGGGAGTAGTGAACAATGAGCAGTTCTTC.

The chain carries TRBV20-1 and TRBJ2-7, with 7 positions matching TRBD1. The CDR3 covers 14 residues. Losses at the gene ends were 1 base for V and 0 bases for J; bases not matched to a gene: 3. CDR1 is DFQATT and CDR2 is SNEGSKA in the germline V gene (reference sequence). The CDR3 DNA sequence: TGCAGTGCTAGAGGCGACAGGGTCTCCTACGAGCAGTACTTC. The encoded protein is CSARGDRVSYEQYF.

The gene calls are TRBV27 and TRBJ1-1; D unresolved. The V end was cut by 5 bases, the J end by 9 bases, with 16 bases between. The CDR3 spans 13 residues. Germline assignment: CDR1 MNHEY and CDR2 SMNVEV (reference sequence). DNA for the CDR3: TGTGCCAGCAGTCTTCCTGATGGGAGCAAAGCTTTCTTT. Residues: CASSLPDGSKAFF.

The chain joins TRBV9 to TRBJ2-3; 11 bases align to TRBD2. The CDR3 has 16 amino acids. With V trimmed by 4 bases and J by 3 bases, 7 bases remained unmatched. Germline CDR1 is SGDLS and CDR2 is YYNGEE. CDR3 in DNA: TGTGCCAGCAGCCCACTAGCGGGAGACCCTACAGATACGCAGTATTTT. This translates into CASSPLAGDPTDTQYF. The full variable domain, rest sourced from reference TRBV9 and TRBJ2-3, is DSGVTQTPKHLITATGQRVTLRCSPRSGDLSVYWYQQSLDQGLQFLIQYYNGEERAKGNILERFSAQQFPDLHSELNLSSLELGDSALYFCASSPLAGDPTDTQYFGPGTRLTVL.

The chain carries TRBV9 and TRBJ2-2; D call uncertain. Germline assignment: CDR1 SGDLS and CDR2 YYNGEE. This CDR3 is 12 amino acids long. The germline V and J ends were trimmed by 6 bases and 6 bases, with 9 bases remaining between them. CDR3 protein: CASNQAAGELFF. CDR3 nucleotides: TGTGCCAGCAATCAGGCCGCCGGGGAGCTGTTTTTT.

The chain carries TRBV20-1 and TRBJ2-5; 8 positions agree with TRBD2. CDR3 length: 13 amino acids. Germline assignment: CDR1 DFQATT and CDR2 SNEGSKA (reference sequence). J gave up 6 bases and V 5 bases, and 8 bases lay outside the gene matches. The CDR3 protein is CSAEPGGRKTQYF. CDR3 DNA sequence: TGCAGTGCTGAGCCGGGGGGGCGGAAGACCCAGTACTTC.